This T cell receptor beta chain emerged from a study of cytomegalovirus exposure and HLA in healthy donors. Overall study results and limits: Earlier findings revealed that most TCR beta V segments proved productive either about 90% or about 30% of the time. It was about 150 TCR beta chains that were listed as cytomegalovirus-associated.

Participants comprised healthy donors of bone marrow. V shed 11 bases and J shed 4 bases, with 20 bases lying between them. Germline V gene lookup returns CDR1 SNHLY and CDR2 FYNNEI. The CDR3 totals 14 residues. On this clone: Its cognate antigen is unknown.

The PCR employed 60 Vbeta primers together with 13 Jbeta primers. Clones were sequenced by immunoSEQ multiplex PCR, and TCRdb holds only the in-frame ones, with some missing. The sample includes 100,000 or so clones, 65% to 85% of them seen just once. This sequence joins TRBV2 and TRBJ1-1; TRBD1 is a possible D gene (6 bases). The TCR sequence derives from a man aged 18 to 29 in good health and CMV-seronegative. The specimen was PBMCs. CDR3 in amino acids: CAGARGQGSTEAFF. Here the CDR3 DNA reads TGTGCCGGGGCGCGGGGGCAGGGAAGCACTGAAGCTTTCTTT.